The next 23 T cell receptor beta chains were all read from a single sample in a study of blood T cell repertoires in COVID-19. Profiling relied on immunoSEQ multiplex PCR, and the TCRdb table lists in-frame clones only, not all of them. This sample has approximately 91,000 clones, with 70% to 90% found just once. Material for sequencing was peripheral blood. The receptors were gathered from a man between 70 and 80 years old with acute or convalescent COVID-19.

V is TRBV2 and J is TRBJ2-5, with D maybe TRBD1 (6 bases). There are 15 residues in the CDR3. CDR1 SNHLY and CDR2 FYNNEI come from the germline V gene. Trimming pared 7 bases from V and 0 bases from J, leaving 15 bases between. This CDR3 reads CASNGVTGYQETQYF. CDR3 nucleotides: TGTGCCAGCAATGGAGTAACAGGGTACCAAGAGACCCAGTACTTC.

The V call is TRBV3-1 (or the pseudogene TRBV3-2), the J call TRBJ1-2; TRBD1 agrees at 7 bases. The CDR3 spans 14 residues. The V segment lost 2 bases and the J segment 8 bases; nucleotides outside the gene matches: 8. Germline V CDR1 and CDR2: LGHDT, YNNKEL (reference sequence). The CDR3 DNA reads TGTGCCAGCAGCCAACGTGTAGGGGGCGCGGGCTACACCTTC. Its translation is CASSQRVGGAGYTF.

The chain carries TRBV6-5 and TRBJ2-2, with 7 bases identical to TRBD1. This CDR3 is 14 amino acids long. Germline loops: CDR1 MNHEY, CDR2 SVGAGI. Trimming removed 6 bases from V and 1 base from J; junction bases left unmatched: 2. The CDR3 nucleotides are TGTGCCAGCAGAGGGGGCTTGAACACCGGGGAGCTGTTTTTT. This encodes CASRGGLNTGELFF.

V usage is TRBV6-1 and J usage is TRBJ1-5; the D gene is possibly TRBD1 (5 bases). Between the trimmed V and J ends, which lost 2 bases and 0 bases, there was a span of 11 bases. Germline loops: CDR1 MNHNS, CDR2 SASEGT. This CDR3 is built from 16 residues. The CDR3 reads CASSEPDTYSNQPQHF. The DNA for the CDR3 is TGTGCCAGCAGTGAACCGGACACATATAGCAATCAGCCCCAGCATTTT.

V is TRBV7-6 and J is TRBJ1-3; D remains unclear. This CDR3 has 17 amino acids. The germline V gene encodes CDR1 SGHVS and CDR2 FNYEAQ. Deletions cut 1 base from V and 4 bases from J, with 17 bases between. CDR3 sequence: CASSLDSGFLMGNTIYF. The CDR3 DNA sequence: TGTGCCAGCAGCTTAGATTCCGGGTTCTTAATGGGAAACACCATATATTTT.

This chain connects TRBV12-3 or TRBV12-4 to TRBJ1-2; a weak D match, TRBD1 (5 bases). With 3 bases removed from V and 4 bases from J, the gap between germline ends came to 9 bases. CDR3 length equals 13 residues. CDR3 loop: CASSLRGGYGYTF. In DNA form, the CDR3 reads TGTGCCAGCAGTTTGAGGGGAGGCTATGGCTACACCTTC.

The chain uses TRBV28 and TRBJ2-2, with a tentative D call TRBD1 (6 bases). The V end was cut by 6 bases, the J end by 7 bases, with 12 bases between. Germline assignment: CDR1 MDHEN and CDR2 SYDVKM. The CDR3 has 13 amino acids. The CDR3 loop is CASRRGLNGELFF. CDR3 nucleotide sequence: TGTGCCAGCAGAAGGGGGTTGAACGGGGAGCTGTTTTTT.

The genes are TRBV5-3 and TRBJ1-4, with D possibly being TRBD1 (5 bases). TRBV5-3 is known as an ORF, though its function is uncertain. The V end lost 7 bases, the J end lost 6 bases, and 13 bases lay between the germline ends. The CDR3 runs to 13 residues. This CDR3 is CAREDIGDEKLFF. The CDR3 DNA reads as TGTGCCAGAGAGGACATAGGGGATGAAAAACTGTTTTTT.

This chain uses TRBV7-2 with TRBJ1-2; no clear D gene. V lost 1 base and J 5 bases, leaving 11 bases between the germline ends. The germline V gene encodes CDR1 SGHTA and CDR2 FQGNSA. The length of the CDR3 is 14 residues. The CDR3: CASSLEPGGYGYTF. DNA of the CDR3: TGTGCCAGCAGCTTAGAACCTGGAGGTTATGGCTACACCTTC.

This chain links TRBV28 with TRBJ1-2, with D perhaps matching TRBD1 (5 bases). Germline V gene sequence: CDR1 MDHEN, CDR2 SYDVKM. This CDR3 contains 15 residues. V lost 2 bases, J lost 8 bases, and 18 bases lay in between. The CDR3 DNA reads TGTGCCAGCAGTTTAGGGACTCTCGAGGGGAGAGGCTACACCTTC. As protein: CASSLGTLEGRGYTF.

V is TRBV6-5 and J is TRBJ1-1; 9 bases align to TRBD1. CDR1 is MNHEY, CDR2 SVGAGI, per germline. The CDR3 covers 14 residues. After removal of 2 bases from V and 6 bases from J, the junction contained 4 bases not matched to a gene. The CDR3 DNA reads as TGTGCCAGCAGTTACGACAGGGGGAGGGCTGAAGCTTTCTTT. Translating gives CASSYDRGRAEAFF.

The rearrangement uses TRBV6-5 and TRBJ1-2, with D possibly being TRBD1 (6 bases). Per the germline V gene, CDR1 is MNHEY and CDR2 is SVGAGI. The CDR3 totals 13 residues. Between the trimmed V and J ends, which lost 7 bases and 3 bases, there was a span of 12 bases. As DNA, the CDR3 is TGTGCCAGCAAAACAGGGTTCGACTATGGCTACACCTTC. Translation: CASKTGFDYGYTF.

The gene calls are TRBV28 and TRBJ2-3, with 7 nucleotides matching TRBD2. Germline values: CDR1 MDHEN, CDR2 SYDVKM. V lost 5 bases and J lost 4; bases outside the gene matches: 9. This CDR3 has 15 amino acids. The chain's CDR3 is CASSPRLAGADTQYF. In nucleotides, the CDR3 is TGTGCCAGCAGTCCCCGACTAGCTGGGGCAGATACGCAGTATTTT.

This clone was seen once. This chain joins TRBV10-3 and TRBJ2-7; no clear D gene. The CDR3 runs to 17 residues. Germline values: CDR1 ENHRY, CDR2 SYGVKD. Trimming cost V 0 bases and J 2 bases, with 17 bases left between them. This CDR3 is CAISESIGQDITYEQYF. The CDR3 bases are TGTGCCATCAGTGAGTCAATAGGCCAAGACATTACCTACGAGCAGTACTTC.

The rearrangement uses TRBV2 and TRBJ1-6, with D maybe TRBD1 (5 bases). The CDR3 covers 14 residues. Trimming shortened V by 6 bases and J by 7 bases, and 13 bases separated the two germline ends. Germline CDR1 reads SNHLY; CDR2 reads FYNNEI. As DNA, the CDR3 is TGTGCCAGCAGCCCCGGGGGGATAAATTCACCCCTCCACTTT. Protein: CASSPGGINSPLHF.

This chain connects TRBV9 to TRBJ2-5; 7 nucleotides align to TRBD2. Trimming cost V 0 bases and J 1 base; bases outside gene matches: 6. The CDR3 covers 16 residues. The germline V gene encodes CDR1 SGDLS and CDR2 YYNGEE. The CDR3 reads CASSVGGGVAQETQYF. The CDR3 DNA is TGTGCCAGCAGCGTAGGGGGAGGGGTTGCCCAAGAGACCCAGTACTTC.

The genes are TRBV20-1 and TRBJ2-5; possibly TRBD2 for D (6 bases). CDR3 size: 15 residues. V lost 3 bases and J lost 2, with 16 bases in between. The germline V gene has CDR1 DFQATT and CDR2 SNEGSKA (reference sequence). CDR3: CSASEPARGQETQYF. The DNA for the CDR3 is TGCAGTGCTAGTGAGCCAGCCCGGGGGCAAGAGACCCAGTACTTC.

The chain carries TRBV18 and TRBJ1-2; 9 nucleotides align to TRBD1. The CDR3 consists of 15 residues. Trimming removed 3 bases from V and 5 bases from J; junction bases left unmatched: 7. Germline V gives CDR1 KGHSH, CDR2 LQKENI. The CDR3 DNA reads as TGTGCCAGCTCACCTACAGGGGGCATGGTGTATGGCTACACCTTC. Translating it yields CASSPTGGMVYGYTF.

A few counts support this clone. Here the CDR3 DNA reads TGTGCCAGCAGCCAAGACGGGGACACTGAAGCTTTCTTT. Its protein product is CASSQDGDTEAFF. The chain uses TRBV4-2 and TRBJ1-1; D ambiguous. There are 13 residues in the CDR3. V was shortened by 0 bases and J by 3 bases, with 5 bases between the two germline ends. From germline, CDR1 is LGHNA and CDR2 YNFKEQ.

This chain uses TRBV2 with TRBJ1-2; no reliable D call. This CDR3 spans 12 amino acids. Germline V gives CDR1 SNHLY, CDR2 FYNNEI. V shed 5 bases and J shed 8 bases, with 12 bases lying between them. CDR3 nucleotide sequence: TGTGCCAGCAGTTACCGGGAAAGCGGCTACACCTTC. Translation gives CASSYRESGYTF. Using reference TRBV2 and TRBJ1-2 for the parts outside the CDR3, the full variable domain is EPEVTQTPSHQVTQMGQEVILRCVPISNHLYFYWYRQILGQKVEFLVSFYNNEISEKSEIFDDQFSVERPDGSNFTLKIRSTKLEDSAMYFCASSYRESGYTFGSGTRLTVV.

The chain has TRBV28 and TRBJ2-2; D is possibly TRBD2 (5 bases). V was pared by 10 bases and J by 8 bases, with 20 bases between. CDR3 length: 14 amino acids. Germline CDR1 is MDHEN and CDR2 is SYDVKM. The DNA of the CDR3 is TGTGCCACCTCCCCGGGCCTAGCAGGAGGGGAGCTGTTTTTT. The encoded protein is CATSPGLAGGELFF.

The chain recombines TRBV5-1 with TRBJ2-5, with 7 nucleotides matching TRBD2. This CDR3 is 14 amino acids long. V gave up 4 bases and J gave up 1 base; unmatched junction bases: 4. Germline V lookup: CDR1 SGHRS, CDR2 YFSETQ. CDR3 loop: CASSRGGPQETQYF. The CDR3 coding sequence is TGCGCCAGCAGCCGCGGGGGTCCCCAAGAGACCCAGTACTTC. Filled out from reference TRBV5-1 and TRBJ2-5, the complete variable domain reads KAGVTQTPRYLIKTRGQQVTLSCSPISGHRSVSWYQQTPGQGLQFLFEYFSETQRNKGNFPGRFSGRQFSNSRSEMNVSTLELGDSALYLCASSRGGPQETQYFGPGTRLLVL.

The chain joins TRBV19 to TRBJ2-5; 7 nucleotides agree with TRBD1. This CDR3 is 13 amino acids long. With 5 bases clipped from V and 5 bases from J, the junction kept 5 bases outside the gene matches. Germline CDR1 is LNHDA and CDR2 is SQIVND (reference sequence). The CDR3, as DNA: TGTGCCAGTAGTTCGGACAGGTCGGAGACCCAGTACTTC. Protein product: CASSSDRSETQYF.